These 3 T cell receptor beta chains were all obtained from the same sample, sequenced in a study of blood T cell repertoires in COVID-19. The protocol was immunoSEQ multiplex PCR, while the TCRdb copy is restricted to in-frame clones and leaves out a portion. Of more than 150,000 clones in the sample, roughly 80% were seen once. Material for sequencing was PBMCs or T cells enriched from blood (not recorded which). These receptors originate from a man in his fifties who had recovered from COVID-19.

The V gene is TRBV3-1 (or the pseudogene TRBV3-2), the J gene TRBJ1-6; 7 nucleotides agree with TRBD1. Germline trimming cut 4 bases from V and 9 bases from J; bases unmatched to any gene: 6. Germline CDR1 is LGHDT and CDR2 is YNNKEL (reference sequence). The CDR3 extends over 14 amino acids. CDR3 sequence: CASSLNTGASPLHF. CDR3 DNA: TGTGCCAGCAGCCTTAATACAGGGGCTTCACCCCTCCACTTT.

V usage is TRBV6-5 and J usage is TRBJ2-7, with 9 bases that match TRBD1. Trimming took 8 bases from V and 7 from J; bases not matched to a gene: 12. Germline CDR1 and CDR2: MNHEY and SVGAGI. The CDR3 consists of 14 residues. CDR3 region: CASRPTGQGREQYF. For the CDR3, the DNA is TGTGCCAGCCGCCCCACGGGACAGGGCCGGGAGCAGTACTTC.

In this sample, this clone turned up once. The chain links TRBV19 to TRBJ1-2; D remains unclear. Germline CDR1 and CDR2: LNHDA and SQIVND (reference sequence). The CDR3 length is 14 residues. V lost 3 bases and J lost 0, with 8 bases in between. CDR3 region: CASSIGPTNYGYTF. In DNA, the CDR3 is TGTGCCAGTAGTATTGGCCCGACTAACTATGGCTACACCTTC.